The present T cell receptor (beta chain) was sequenced within a study of blood T cell repertoires in COVID-19. Study-wide context: Specimens from acute and convalescent COVID-19 originated in the United States, Italy and Spain. T cells, B-cell-depleted T cells, or PBMCs provided the cDNA or gDNA that served as material.

In germline, CDR1 is SGHTA, CDR2 FQGNSA. V lost 1 base to trimming and J lost 0 bases; unmatched junction nucleotides: 6. The CDR3 length is 17 residues. Produced via immunoSEQ multiplex PCR; TCRdb's table is partial and in-frame only. In the table there are more than 70,000 clones, 80% to 90% of which are singletons. The sequence came from a man aged 60 to 69 with acute or convalescent COVID-19. The chain employs TRBV7-2 and TRBJ2-1; 7 bases fit TRBD2. Sequenced input: peripheral blood. CDR3: CASSLGRRGSSYNEQFF. DNA for the CDR3: TGTGCCAGCAGCTTAGGTAGGCGGGGGAGCTCCTACAATGAGCAGTTCTTC.